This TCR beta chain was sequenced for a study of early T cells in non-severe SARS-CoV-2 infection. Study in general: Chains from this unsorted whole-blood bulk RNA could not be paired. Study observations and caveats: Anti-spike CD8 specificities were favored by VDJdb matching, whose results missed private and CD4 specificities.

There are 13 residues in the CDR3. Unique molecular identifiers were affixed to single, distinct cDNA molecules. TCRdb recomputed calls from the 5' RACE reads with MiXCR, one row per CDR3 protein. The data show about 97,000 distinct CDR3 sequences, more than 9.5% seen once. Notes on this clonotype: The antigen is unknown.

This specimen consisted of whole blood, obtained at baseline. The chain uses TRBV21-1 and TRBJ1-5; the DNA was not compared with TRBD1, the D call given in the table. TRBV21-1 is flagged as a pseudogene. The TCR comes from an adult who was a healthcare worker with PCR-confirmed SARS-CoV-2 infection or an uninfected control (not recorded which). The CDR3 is CASNRQGGQPQQF. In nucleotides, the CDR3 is TGTGCCAGCAACAGGCAGGGGGGACAGCCCCAGCAATTT.